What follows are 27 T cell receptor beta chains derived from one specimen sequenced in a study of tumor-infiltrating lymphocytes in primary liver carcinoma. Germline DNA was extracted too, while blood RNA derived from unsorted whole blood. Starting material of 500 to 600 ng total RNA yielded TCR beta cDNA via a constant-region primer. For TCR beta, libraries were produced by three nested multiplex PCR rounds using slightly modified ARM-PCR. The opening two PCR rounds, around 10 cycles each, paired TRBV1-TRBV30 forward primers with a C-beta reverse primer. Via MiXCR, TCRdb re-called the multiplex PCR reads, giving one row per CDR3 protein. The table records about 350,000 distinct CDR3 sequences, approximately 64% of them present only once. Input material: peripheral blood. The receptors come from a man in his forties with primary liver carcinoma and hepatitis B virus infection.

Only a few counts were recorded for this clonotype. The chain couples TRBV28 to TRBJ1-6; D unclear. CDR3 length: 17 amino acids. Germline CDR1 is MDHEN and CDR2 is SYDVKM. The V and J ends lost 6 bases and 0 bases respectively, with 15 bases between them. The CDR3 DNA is TGTGCCAGCAGACCGCGTACCCGGAGCTCCTATAATTCACCCCTCCACTTT. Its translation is CASRPRTRSSYNSPLHF.

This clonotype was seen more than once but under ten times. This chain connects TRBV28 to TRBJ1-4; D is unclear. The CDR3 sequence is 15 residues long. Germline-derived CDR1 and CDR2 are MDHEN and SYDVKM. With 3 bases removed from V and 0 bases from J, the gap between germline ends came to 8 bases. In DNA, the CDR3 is TGTGCCAGCAGTTTCGCAGAGGCAACTAATGAAAAACTGTTTTTT. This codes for CASSFAEATNEKLFF.

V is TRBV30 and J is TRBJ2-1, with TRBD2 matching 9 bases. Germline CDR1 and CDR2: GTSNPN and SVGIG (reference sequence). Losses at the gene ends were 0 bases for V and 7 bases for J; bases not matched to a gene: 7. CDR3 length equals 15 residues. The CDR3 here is CAWSVQLAGNNEQFF. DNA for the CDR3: TGTGCCTGGAGTGTACAGCTAGCGGGAAATAATGAGCAGTTCTTC. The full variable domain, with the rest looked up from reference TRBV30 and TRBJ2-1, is SQTIHQWPATLVQPVGSPLSLECTVEGTSNPNLYWYRQAAGRGLQLLFYSVGIGQISSEVPQNLSASRPQDRQFILSSKKLLLSDSGFYLCAWSVQLAGNNEQFFGPGTRLTVL.

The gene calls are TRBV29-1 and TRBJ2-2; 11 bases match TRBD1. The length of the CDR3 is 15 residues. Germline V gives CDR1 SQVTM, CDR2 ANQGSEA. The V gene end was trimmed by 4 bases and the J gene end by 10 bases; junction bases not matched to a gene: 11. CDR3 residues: CSVAGQGDVPVELFF. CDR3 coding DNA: TGCAGCGTTGCGGGACAGGGGGATGTCCCCGTGGAGCTGTTTTTT.

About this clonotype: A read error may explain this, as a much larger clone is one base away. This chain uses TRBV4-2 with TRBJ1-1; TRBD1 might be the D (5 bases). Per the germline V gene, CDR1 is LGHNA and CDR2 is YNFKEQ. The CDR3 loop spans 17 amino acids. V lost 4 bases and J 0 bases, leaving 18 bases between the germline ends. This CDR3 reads CASSRSGTGTMNTEAFF. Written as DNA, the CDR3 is TGTGCCAGCAGCCGGTCCGGGACGGGCACTATGAACACTGAAGCTTTCTTT.

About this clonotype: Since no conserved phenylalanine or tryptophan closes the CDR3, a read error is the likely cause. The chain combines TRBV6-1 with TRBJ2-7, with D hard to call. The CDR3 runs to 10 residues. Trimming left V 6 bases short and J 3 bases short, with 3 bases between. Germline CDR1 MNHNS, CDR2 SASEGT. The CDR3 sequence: CASRDYEQYL. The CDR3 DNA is TGTGCCAGCAGAGACTACGAGCAGTACTTG.

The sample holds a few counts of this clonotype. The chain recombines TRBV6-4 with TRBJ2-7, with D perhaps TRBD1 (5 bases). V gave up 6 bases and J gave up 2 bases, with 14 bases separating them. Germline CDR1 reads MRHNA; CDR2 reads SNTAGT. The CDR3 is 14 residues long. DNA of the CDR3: TGTGCCAGCAGGACCGGACACACACCCTACGAGCAGTACTTC. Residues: CASRTGHTPYEQYF.

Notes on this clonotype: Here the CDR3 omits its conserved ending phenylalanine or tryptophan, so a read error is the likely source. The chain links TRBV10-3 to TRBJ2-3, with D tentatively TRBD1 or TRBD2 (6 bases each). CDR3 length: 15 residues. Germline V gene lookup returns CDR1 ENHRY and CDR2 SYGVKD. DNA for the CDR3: TGTGCCATCAGTGAGTCGGGGGGAAGGACAGATACACAGTATCTT. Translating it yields CAISESGGRTDTQYL.

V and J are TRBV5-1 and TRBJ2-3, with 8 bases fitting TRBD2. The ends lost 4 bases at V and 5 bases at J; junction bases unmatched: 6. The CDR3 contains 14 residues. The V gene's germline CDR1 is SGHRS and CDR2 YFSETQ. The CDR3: CASSGGRTIDTQYF. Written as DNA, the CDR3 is TGCGCCAGCAGCGGCGGGAGGACCATAGATACGCAGTATTTT. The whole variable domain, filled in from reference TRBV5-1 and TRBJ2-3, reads KAGVTQTPRYLIKTRGQQVTLSCSPISGHRSVSWYQQTPGQGLQFLFEYFSETQRNKGNFPGRFSGRQFSNSRSEMNVSTLELGDSALYLCASSGGRTIDTQYFGPGTRLTVL.

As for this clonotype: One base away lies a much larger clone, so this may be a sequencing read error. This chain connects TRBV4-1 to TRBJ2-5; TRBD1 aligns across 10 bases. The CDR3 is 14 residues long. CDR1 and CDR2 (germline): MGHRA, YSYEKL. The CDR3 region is CANSQKGQGGVQYF. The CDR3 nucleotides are TGCGCCAACAGCCAGAAAGGACAGGGGGGCGTCCAGTACTTC.

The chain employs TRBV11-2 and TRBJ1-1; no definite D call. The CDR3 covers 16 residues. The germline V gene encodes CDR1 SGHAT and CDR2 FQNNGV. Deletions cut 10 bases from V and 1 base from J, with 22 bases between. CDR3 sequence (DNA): TGTGCCATCATCCCAGCGCACGGGAGCGGGAACACTGAAGCTTTCTTT. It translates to CAIIPAHGSGNTEAFF.

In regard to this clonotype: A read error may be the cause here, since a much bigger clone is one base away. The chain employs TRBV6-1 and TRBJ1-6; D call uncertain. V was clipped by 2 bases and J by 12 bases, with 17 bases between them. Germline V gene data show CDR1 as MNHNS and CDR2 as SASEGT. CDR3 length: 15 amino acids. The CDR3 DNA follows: TGTGCCAGCAGTGAAAGGACTCCGGCACAAGGACCCCTCCACTTT. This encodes CASSERTPAQGPLHF.

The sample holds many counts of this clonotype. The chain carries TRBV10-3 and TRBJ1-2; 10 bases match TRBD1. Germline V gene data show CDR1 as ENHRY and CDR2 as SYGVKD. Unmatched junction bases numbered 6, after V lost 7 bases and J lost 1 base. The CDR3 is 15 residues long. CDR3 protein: CAINKGQGDNYGYTF. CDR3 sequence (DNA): TGTGCCATCAATAAAGGACAGGGGGATAACTATGGCTACACCTTC.

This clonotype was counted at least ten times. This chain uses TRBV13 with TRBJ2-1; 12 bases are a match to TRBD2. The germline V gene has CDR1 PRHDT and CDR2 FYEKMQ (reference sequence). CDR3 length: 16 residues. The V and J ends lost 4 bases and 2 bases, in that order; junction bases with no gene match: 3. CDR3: CASSSGLAGTYNEQFF. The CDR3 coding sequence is TGTGCCAGCAGCTCCGGACTAGCGGGAACCTACAATGAGCAGTTCTTC.

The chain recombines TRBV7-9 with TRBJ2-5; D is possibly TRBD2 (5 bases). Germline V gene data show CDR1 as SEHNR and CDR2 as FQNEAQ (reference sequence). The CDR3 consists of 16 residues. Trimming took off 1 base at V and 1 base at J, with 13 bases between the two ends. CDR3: CASSLVVGEAQETQYF. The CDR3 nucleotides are TGTGCCAGCAGCTTAGTGGTGGGAGAGGCCCAAGAGACCCAGTACTTC.

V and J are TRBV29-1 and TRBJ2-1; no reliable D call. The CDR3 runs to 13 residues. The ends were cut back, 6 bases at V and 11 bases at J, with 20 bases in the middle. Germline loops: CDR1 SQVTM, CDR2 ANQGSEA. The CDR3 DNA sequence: TGCAGCGTCAAACAGCGTATGGGAAATAAGCAGTTCTTC. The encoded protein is CSVKQRMGNKQFF.

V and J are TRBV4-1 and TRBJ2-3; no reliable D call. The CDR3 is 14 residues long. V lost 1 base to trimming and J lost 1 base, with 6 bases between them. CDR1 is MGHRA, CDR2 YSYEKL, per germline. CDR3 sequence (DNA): TGCGCCAGCAGCCAAGGTCCGGGCACAGATACGCAGTATTTT. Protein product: CASSQGPGTDTQYF.

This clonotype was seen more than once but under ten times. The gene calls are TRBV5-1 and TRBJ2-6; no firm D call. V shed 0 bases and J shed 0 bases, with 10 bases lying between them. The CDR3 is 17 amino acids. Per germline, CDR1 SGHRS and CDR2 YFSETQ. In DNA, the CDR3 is TGCGCCAGCAGCTTGGGTACCGCGAACTCTGGGGCCAACGTCCTGACTTTC. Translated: CASSLGTANSGANVLTF.

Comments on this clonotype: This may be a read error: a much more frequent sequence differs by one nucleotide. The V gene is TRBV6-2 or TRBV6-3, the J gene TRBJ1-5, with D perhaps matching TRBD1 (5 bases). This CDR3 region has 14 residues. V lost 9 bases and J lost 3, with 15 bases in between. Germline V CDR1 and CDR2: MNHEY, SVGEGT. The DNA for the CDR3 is TGTGCCAGGAGATCAGGACACTCCAATCAGCCCCAGCATTTT. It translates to CARRSGHSNQPQHF.

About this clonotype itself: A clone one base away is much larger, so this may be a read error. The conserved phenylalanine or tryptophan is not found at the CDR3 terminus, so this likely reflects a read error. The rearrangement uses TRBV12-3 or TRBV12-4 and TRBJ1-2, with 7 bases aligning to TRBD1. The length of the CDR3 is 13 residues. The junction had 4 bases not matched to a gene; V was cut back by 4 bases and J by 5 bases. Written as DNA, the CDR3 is TGTGCCAGCAGTTCTGGACAGGCGTATGGCTACACCTTA. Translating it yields CASSSGQAYGYTL.

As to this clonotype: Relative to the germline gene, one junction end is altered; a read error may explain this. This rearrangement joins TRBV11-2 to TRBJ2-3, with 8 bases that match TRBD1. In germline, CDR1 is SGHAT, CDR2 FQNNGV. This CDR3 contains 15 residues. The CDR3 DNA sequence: TGTACCAGCAGCGTACCGACAGGGGCGACAGATATGCAGTATTTT. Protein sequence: CTSSVPTGATDMQYF.

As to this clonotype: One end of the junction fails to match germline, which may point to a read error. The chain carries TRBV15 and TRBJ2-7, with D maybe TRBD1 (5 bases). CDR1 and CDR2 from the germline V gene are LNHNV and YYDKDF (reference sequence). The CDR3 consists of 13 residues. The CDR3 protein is CDTSRDSSYEQYF. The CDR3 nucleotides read TGTGACACCAGCAGAGACAGTTCCTACGAGCAGTACTTC.

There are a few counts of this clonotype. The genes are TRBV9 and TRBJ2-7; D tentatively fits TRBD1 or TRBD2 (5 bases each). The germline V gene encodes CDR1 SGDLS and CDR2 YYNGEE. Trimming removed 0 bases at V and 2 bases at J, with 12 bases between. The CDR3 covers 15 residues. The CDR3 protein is CASSVGDAEAYEQYF. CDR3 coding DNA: TGTGCCAGCAGCGTAGGGGACGCCGAGGCCTACGAGCAGTACTTC.

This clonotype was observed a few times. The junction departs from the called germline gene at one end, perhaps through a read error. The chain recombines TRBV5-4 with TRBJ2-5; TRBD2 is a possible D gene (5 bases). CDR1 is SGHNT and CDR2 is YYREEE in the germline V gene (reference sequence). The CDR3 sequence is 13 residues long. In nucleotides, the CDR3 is TGCGCCAGCAGCTACGCGGGCGGGGAGACCCAGTACTTC. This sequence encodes CASSYAGGETQYF.

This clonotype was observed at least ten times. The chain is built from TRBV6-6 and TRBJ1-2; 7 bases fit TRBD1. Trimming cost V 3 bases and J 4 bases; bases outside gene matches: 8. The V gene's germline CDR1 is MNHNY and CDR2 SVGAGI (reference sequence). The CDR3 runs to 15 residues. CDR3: CASSYPGQESYGYTF. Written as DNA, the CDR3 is TGTGCCAGCAGTTATCCCGGACAGGAGAGCTATGGCTACACCTTC.

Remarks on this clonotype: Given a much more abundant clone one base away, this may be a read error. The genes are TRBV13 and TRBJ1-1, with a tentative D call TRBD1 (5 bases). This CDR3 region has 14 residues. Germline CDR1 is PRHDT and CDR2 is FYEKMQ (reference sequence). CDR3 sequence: CAGSLVAGGTEAFF. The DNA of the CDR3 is TGTGCCGGCAGCTTAGTTGCGGGGGGGACTGAAGCTTTCTTT.

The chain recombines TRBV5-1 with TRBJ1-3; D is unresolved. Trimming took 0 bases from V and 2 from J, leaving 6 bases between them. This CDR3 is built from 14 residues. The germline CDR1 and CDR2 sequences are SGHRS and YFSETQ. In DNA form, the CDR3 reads TGCGCCAGCAGCTTGGATACCCCTGGAAACACCATATATTTT. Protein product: CASSLDTPGNTIYF.